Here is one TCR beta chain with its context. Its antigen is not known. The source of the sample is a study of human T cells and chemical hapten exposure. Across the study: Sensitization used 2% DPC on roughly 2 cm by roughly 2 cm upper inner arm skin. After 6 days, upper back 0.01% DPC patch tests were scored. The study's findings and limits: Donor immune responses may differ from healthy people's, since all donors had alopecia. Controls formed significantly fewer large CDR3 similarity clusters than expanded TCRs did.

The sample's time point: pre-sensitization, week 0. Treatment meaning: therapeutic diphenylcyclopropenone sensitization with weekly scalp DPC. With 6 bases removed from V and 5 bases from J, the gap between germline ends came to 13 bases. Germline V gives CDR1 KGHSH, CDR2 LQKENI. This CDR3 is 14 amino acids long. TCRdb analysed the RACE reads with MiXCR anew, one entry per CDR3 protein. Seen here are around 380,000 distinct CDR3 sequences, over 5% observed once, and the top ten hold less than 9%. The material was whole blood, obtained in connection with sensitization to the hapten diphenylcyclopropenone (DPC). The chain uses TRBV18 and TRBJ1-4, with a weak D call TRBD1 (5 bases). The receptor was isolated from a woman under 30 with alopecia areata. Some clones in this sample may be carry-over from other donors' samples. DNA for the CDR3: TGTGCCAGCTCCCCCAGGGCTAACAATGAAAAACTGTTTTTT. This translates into CASSPRANNEKLFF.